The subject of this entry is one TCR beta chain. Its cognate antigen is unknown. The data were taken from a study of OX40 agonist ivuxolimab in advanced cancers. The study's findings and limits: At 0.1 to 3.0 mg/kg, clonal expansion of CD4+ and CD8+ blood T cells had occurred by week 6.

Per the germline V gene, CDR1 is SGHAT and CDR2 is FQNNGV. The CDR3 is 16 residues long. With 3 bases clipped from V and 4 bases from J, the junction kept 6 bases outside the gene matches. Method: immunoSEQ multiplex PCR; TCRdb's copy keeps in-frame clones and lacks some. The data hold 90,000 to 100,000 clones, with 70% to 90% observed a single time. The sequences come from CD4+ or CD8+ T cells sorted from blood, collected in a trial of the OX40 agonist ivuxolimab. The source of this sequence is an adult with an advanced solid tumor such as melanoma, head and neck, liver or kidney cancer. The chain has TRBV11-2 and TRBJ2-3; 11 bases agree with TRBD1. The CDR3 protein is CASSFSGTGGPDTQYF. Written as DNA, the CDR3 is TGTGCCAGCAGCTTCTCCGGGACAGGGGGACCAGATACGCAGTATTTT.